The entry that follows covers one TCR beta chain sequence. Trimming cost V 5 bases and J 6 bases; bases outside gene matches: 3. Germline values: CDR1 SEHNR, CDR2 FQNEAQ (reference sequence). The CDR3 is made up of 13 amino acids. This specimen comes from a study of OX40 agonist ivuxolimab in advanced cancers. About the study: Patients received the agonistic anti-OX40 (CD134) antibody ivuxolimab. A history of anti-PD-1, anti-PD-L1 or anti-CTLA-4 therapy was acceptable, and approximately 40% had some.

Clones were read by immunoSEQ multiplex PCR, and TCRdb kept only the in-frame ones, dropping some. The table has approximately 40,000 clones, around nine tenths seen once. J is TRBJ1-4 and V is TRBV7-9; 7 bases fit TRBD1. The sequences come from CD4+ or CD8+ T cells sorted from blood, collected in a trial of the OX40 agonist ivuxolimab. This clonotype originated in an adult with an advanced solid tumor such as melanoma, head and neck, liver or kidney cancer. The CDR3, as DNA: TGTGCCAGCAGCCCTGGGACAGATGAAAAACTGTTTTTT. It is translated as CASSPGTDEKLFF.